The 22 T cell receptor beta chains below were found in one sample sequenced in a study of radiotherapy plus CTLA-4 blockade in lung cancer. Only in-frame clones appear in the TCRdb table, and some are missing; sequencing was by immunoSEQ multiplex PCR. The data contain 50,000 or so clones, around 85% of them seen just once; the ten biggest clones take up 3% to 4%. The sequencing used peripheral blood, collected from a patient treated with radiotherapy plus ipilimumab. The receptor set was obtained from a human donor with non-small cell lung cancer who had a partial response to radiotherapy plus ipilimumab.

The CDR3 reads CASSIRGVEAFF. In DNA, the CDR3 is TGTGCCAGTAGTATAAGAGGAGTTGAAGCTTTCTTT. V gene TRBV19 combines with J gene TRBJ1-1; D not resolved. The V gene lost 2 bases and the J gene lost 7 bases, with 8 bases spanning the gap. CDR3 length: 12 amino acids. Germline CDR1 reads LNHDA; CDR2 reads SQIVND (reference sequence).

J is TRBJ1-5 and V is TRBV2, with TRBD1 identical over 12 bases. The CDR3 contains 14 residues. The germline V gene encodes CDR1 SNHLY and CDR2 FYNNEI. Trimming took 7 bases from V and 4 from J; bases not matched to a gene: 2. The CDR3: CASKGQGANQPQHF. The CDR3 region has the DNA TGTGCCAGCAAGGGACAGGGGGCAAATCAGCCCCAGCATTTT.

The chain uses TRBV7-3 and TRBJ2-5; 8 positions agree with TRBD1. Germline V gene sequence: CDR1 SGHTA, CDR2 FQGTGA. The CDR3 spans 17 residues. V was clipped by 5 bases and J by 5 bases; unmatched bases: 16. The CDR3 sequence is CASSDGPAGGSGETQYF. In nucleotides, the CDR3 is TGTGCCAGCAGCGATGGACCGGCAGGGGGCTCGGGGGAGACCCAGTACTTC.

This chain uses TRBV9 with TRBJ2-7; maybe TRBD2 (5 bases). V was pared by 0 bases and J by 2 bases, with 12 bases between. Germline CDR1 reads SGDLS; CDR2 reads YYNGEE. The CDR3 is made up of 15 amino acids. CDR3 in amino acids: CASSVGAAPPYEQYF. CDR3 nucleotide sequence: TGTGCCAGCAGCGTAGGAGCGGCACCACCCTACGAGCAGTACTTC.

The chain joins TRBV4-3 to TRBJ1-2, with a possible D match to TRBD1 (6 bases). CDR1 is LGHNA and CDR2 is YSLEER in the germline V gene. V lost 0 bases to trimming and J lost 3 bases, with 11 bases between them. This CDR3 has 15 residues. CDR3 sequence (DNA): TGCGCCAGCAGCCAAGATTTAGGGGGTGACTATGGCTACACCTTC. The encoded protein is CASSQDLGGDYGYTF.

This clone was detected once. The chain combines TRBV19 with TRBJ1-5; D not resolved. V dropped 6 bases and J dropped 0 bases, with 18 bases sitting between them. The CDR3 spans 17 residues. Germline assignment: CDR1 LNHDA and CDR2 SQIVND (reference sequence). The CDR3 DNA follows: TGTGCCAGTAGGAGAGACAATGCCCCGAATAGCAATCAGCCCCAGCATTTT. Protein: CASRRDNAPNSNQPQHF. Based on the CDR3 plus reference TRBV19 and TRBJ1-5, the full variable domain is DGGITQSPKYLFRKEGQNVTLSCEQNLNHDAMYWYRQDPGQGLRLIYYSQIVNDFQKGDIAEGYSVSREKKESFPLTVTSAQKNPTAFYLCASRRDNAPNSNQPQHFGDGTRLSIL.

The CDR3 is CASSPQGRGYEQYF. In DNA form, the CDR3 reads TGTGCCAGTAGTCCCCAAGGCAGGGGATACGAGCAGTACTTC. The genes are TRBV19 and TRBJ2-7; possibly TRBD1 for D (6 bases). Trimming took off 5 bases at V and 4 bases at J, with 15 bases between the two ends. CDR1 and CDR2 (germline): LNHDA, SQIVND (reference sequence). CDR3 length: 14 amino acids.

The V gene is TRBV2, the J gene TRBJ2-5; D is ambiguous. The DNA matches TRBJ2-7 better at its end, which makes the J call doubtful. Germline V lookup: CDR1 SNHLY, CDR2 FYNNEI. The length of the CDR3 is 12 residues. In DNA, the CDR3 is TGTGCCAGCAAGCAGGCCTCCTACGAGCAGTACTTC. Encoded protein: CASKQASYEQYF.

The V gene is TRBV7-9, the J gene TRBJ2-1, with 7 positions matching TRBD2. Germline trimming cut 1 base from V and 7 bases from J; bases unmatched to any gene: 4. This CDR3 is built from 14 residues. CDR1 SEHNR and CDR2 FQNEAQ come from the germline V gene (reference sequence). Here the CDR3 DNA reads TGTGCCAGCAGCTTAGGGGAGGGAGGGAATGAGCAGTTCTTC. This codes for CASSLGEGGNEQFF. Based on the CDR3 plus reference TRBV7-9 and TRBJ2-1, the full variable domain is DTGVSQNPRHKITKRGQNVTFRCDPISEHNRLYWYRQTLGQGPEFLTYFQNEAQLEKSRLLSDRFSAERPKGSFSTLEIQRTEQGDSAMYLCASSLGEGGNEQFFGPGTRLTVL.

This clone was seen only a few times. The chain links TRBV6-1 to TRBJ2-3, with 11 bases matching TRBD2. CDR1 and CDR2 (germline): MNHNS, SASEGT. Unmatched junction bases numbered 6, after V lost 10 bases and J lost 3 bases. The CDR3 extends over 14 amino acids. The CDR3 reads CAIFSGGGTDTQYF. For the CDR3, the DNA is TGTGCCATCTTTAGCGGGGGGGGGACAGATACGCAGTATTTT.

CDR3 sequence reads: CASSPGRSNQPQHF. The CDR3 nucleotides read TGTGCCAGCAGCCCAGGTCGATCCAATCAGCCCCAGCATTTT. The chain joins TRBV7-8 to TRBJ1-5; D is unresolved. The CDR3 runs 14 residues. Germline V CDR1 and CDR2: SGHVS, FQNEAQ. V was cut by 5 bases and J by 3 bases, with 11 bases left in between.

The chain recombines TRBV18 with TRBJ1-3; 9 positions agree with TRBD1. Unmatched junction bases numbered 11, after V lost 2 bases and J lost 3 bases. The V gene's germline CDR1 is KGHSH and CDR2 LQKENI. The CDR3 extends over 18 amino acids. CDR3 sequence: CASSPIRTGEIGGNTIYF. In DNA form, the CDR3 reads TGTGCCAGCTCACCAATAAGGACAGGGGAAATCGGTGGAAACACCATATATTTT.

The rearrangement links TRBV6-1 to TRBJ1-1; D unclear. Per the germline V gene, CDR1 is MNHNS and CDR2 is SASEGT. The CDR3 is 15 residues long. Between the trimmed V and J ends, which lost 1 base and 6 bases, there was a span of 15 bases. CDR3 sequence reads: CASSEGGEGRAEAFF. In DNA form, the CDR3 reads TGTGCCAGCAGTGAAGGGGGAGAGGGAAGGGCTGAAGCTTTCTTT.

The chain uses TRBV7-9 and TRBJ1-6, with a weak D call TRBD1 (5 bases). The V gene lost 5 bases and the J gene lost 7 bases, with 18 bases spanning the gap. The CDR3 totals 16 residues. Germline V lookup: CDR1 SEHNR, CDR2 FQNEAQ (reference sequence). CDR3 in amino acids: CASSPIWGDLNSPLHF. CDR3 in DNA: TGTGCCAGCAGCCCGATATGGGGGGACCTAAATTCACCCCTCCACTTT.

The chain joins TRBV27 to TRBJ1-2; D ambiguous. The CDR3 extends over 13 amino acids. V was pared by 3 bases and J by 2 bases, with 7 bases between. CDR1 and CDR2 (germline): MNHEY, SMNVEV (reference sequence). The CDR3 loop is CASSFNGNYGYTF. The CDR3 DNA reads as TGTGCCAGCAGTTTTAACGGGAACTATGGCTACACCTTC.

The gene calls are TRBV10-3 and TRBJ1-1, with D unresolved. There are 14 residues in the CDR3. V lost 0 bases and J 1 base, leaving 6 bases between the germline ends. Germline CDR1 and CDR2: ENHRY and SYGVKD. Written as DNA, the CDR3 is TGTGCCATCAGTGAGTCGCGCACGAACACTGAAGCTTTCTTT. Protein sequence: CAISESRTNTEAFF.

The genes are TRBV18 and TRBJ1-1; maybe TRBD1 (6 bases). The CDR3 is 11 residues long. With 5 bases removed from V and 7 bases from J, the gap between germline ends came to 8 bases. Germline values: CDR1 KGHSH, CDR2 LQKENI. CDR3 sequence (DNA): TGTGCCAGCTCAGAGGGGGTTGAAGCTTTCTTT. Its protein product is CASSEGVEAFF.

The chain links TRBV6-1 to TRBJ1-2; 7 nucleotides agree with TRBD1. V lost 0 bases, J lost 8 bases, and 3 bases stayed unmatched. CDR1 and CDR2 from the germline V gene are MNHNS and SASEGT. The CDR3 consists of 13 residues. The CDR3 DNA is TGTGCCAGCAGTGAAGCGACAGGGTACGGCTACACCTTC. This sequence encodes CASSEATGYGYTF.

The V call is TRBV30, the J call TRBJ1-2, with 7 bases that match TRBD1. J was trimmed by 2 bases and V by 1 base; bases with no gene match: 1. This CDR3 spans 13 amino acids. Germline V lookup: CDR1 GTSNPN, CDR2 SVGIG (reference sequence). The CDR3 DNA follows: TGTGCCTGGAGTGAAGGGGGCAACTATGGCTACACCTTC. It is translated as CAWSEGGNYGYTF.

This clone has only a few counts. The chain joins TRBV4-1 to TRBJ1-3; 11 bases align to TRBD1. With V trimmed by 4 bases and J by 2 bases, 4 bases remained unmatched. The CDR3 has 16 residues. CDR1 MGHRA and CDR2 YSYEKL come from the germline V gene. CDR3 residues: CASSRQGQGAGNTIYF. For the CDR3, the DNA is TGCGCCAGCAGCCGTCAGGGACAGGGGGCTGGAAACACCATATATTTT.

This clone has more than one count but fewer than ten. The chain carries TRBV5-1 and TRBJ2-1; maybe TRBD2 (7 bases). Germline V CDR1 and CDR2: SGHRS, YFSETQ. This CDR3 comprises 15 residues. The V gene lost 1 base and the J gene lost 4 bases, with 12 bases spanning the gap. CDR3: CASSLPGGLYNEQFF. The DNA of the CDR3 is TGCGCCAGCAGCTTGCCGGGGGGCCTTTACAATGAGCAGTTCTTC. The full variable domain, with the rest looked up from reference TRBV5-1 and TRBJ2-1, is KAGVTQTPRYLIKTRGQQVTLSCSPISGHRSVSWYQQTPGQGLQFLFEYFSETQRNKGNFPGRFSGRQFSNSRSEMNVSTLELGDSALYLCASSLPGGLYNEQFFGPGTRLTVL.

The rearrangement joins TRBV5-1 to TRBJ2-6; a possible D gene is TRBD1 (6 bases). In germline, CDR1 is SGHRS, CDR2 YFSETQ. The CDR3 runs 14 residues. V dropped 5 bases and J dropped 4 bases, with 10 bases sitting between them. The CDR3 protein is CASRDSSGANVLTF. In DNA form, the CDR3 reads TGCGCCAGCAGGGACAGTTCGGGGGCCAACGTCCTGACTTTC.